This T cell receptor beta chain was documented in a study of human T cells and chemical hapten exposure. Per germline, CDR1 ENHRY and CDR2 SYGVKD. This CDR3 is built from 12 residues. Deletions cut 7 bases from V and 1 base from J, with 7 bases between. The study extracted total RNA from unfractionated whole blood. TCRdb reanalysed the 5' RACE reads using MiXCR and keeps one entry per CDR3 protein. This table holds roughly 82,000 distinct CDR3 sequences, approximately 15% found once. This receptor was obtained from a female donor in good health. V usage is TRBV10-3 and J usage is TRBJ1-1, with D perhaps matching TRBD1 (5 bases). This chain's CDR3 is CAINGQNTEAFF. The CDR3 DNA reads TGTGCCATCAATGGACAGAACACTGAAGCTTTCTTT.